These 24 T cell receptor beta chains share one sample of origin, sequenced in a study of T-cell reconstitution after alpha-beta-depleted transplantation in children. Unique molecular identifiers were incorporated when the TCRbeta library was constructed. TCRdb ran MiXCR on the PCR reads and lists one entry per CDR3 protein. Seen here are about 590,000 distinct CDR3 sequences, over 10% observed once, and the top ten hold over 2%. Sequenced material: PBMCs, mostly from graft donor cells, taken 360 days after TCRalphabeta/CD19-depleted stem cell transplant. These TCRs come from a male patient between 5 and 17 years old who had a stem cell transplant for acute myeloid leukemia, so the T cells may come from the graft donor.

The table lists this clonotype with many counts. The chain joins TRBV7-9 to TRBJ1-6; the D is unclear. Germline V CDR1 and CDR2: SEHNR, FQNEAQ (reference sequence). The CDR3 contains 14 residues. The germline V and J ends were trimmed by 5 bases and 8 bases, with 13 bases remaining between them. The CDR3 DNA follows: TGTGCCAGCAGCCCTTCCCGATCGGATTCACCCCTCCACTTT. Protein product: CASSPSRSDSPLHF.

This clonotype has only a few counts. V and J are TRBV5-6 and TRBJ2-1; 8 positions match TRBD1. V lost 3 bases and J lost 6; bases outside the gene matches: 8. Germline assignment: CDR1 SGHDT and CDR2 YYEEEE. The CDR3 has 15 amino acids. CDR3 sequence: CASSYSDRVTNEQFF. The CDR3 nucleotides read TGTGCCAGCAGCTATTCGGACAGGGTGACCAATGAGCAGTTCTTC.

This clonotype came up a few times. CDR3 protein: CAWNSPPNTDTQYF. The CDR3 region has the DNA TGTGCCTGGAATTCACCCCCCAACACAGATACGCAGTATTTT. The chain couples TRBV30 to TRBJ2-3; D unclear. The germline gives CDR1 GTSNPN, CDR2 SVGIG (reference sequence). Trimming stripped 4 bases from V and 2 bases from J, with 13 bases between. The CDR3 length is 14 residues.

This clonotype was counted many times. The chain is built from TRBV15 and TRBJ2-1, with D maybe TRBD1 (5 bases). CDR3 length equals 13 residues. Germline V CDR1 and CDR2: LNHNV, YYDKDF (reference sequence). The V gene lost 3 bases and the J gene lost 5 bases, with 8 bases spanning the gap. DNA for the CDR3: TGTGCCACCAGCAGTAGACAGCACAATGAGCAGTTCTTC. This translates into CATSSRQHNEQFF.

This clonotype was detected many times. The V call is TRBV28, the J call TRBJ2-1, with a tentative D call TRBD1 (7 bases). This CDR3 comprises 14 residues. The germline V gene encodes CDR1 MDHEN and CDR2 SYDVKM. V was cut by 6 bases and J by 0 bases, with 9 bases left in between. The DNA of the CDR3 is TGTGCCAGCAGGGAGGGGGCCTCCTACAATGAGCAGTTCTTC. This codes for CASREGASYNEQFF.

The chain combines TRBV7-9 with TRBJ2-7, with D perhaps TRBD1 or TRBD2 (5 bases each). Trimming pared 6 bases from V and 1 base from J, leaving 16 bases between. Germline V CDR1 and CDR2: SEHNR, FQNEAQ (reference sequence). This CDR3 comprises 15 residues. The CDR3 region is CASRGRNAPSYEQYF. The CDR3, as DNA: TGTGCCAGCAGGGGACGGAACGCCCCTTCCTACGAGCAGTACTTC.

The genes are TRBV28 and TRBJ2-7; 9 nucleotides line up with TRBD2. Germline V gene sequence: CDR1 MDHEN, CDR2 SYDVKM. Trimming took 6 bases from V and 2 from J; bases not matched to a gene: 8. CDR3 length: 15 amino acids. The CDR3: CASRKSTSGAYEQYF. The CDR3 DNA sequence: TGTGCCAGCAGAAAATCGACTAGCGGAGCCTACGAGCAGTACTTC.

This clonotype has just a few counts. This sequence joins TRBV5-6 and TRBJ1-2; D unresolved. V lost 0 bases, J lost 4 bases, and 10 bases lay in between. The germline V gene encodes CDR1 SGHDT and CDR2 YYEEEE. The CDR3 has 14 residues. CDR3 nucleotide sequence: TGTGCCAGCAGCTTGGGCGTCCCCCTCTATGGCTACACCTTC. It yields the protein CASSLGVPLYGYTF.

V gene TRBV18 combines with J gene TRBJ2-7, with D unclear. Trimming left V 1 base short and J 5 bases short, with 6 bases between. Germline V gives CDR1 KGHSH, CDR2 LQKENI. This CDR3 is 12 amino acids long. CDR3 nucleotide sequence: TGTGCCAGCTCACCACATGGGGACGAGCAGTACTTC. Translating gives CASSPHGDEQYF.

This clonotype was found many times. The chain employs TRBV4-2 and TRBJ2-1; 11 bases match TRBD2. Trimming cost V 4 bases and J 1 base; bases outside gene matches: 6. Germline V gene data show CDR1 as LGHNA and CDR2 as YNFKEQ. The CDR3 sequence is 17 residues long. The CDR3 spells CASSPGTSGDSYNEQFF. CDR3 coding DNA: TGTGCCAGCAGCCCAGGGACTAGCGGCGATTCCTACAATGAGCAGTTCTTC.

V usage is TRBV28 and J usage is TRBJ1-1; possible D gene TRBD1, 5 bases. V lost 2 bases and J lost 0, with 7 bases in between. The CDR3 spans 14 residues. Per germline, CDR1 MDHEN and CDR2 SYDVKM. The CDR3: CASSLRGMNTEAFF. The DNA of the CDR3 is TGTGCCAGCAGTTTAAGGGGAATGAACACTGAAGCTTTCTTT.

V usage is TRBV28 and J usage is TRBJ2-7, with 9 bases fitting TRBD1. This CDR3 is built from 15 residues. Germline loops: CDR1 MDHEN, CDR2 SYDVKM. V shed 7 bases and J 2 bases; nucleotides not matched to a gene: 9. The CDR3 reads CASTPGQGFPYEQYF. CDR3 in DNA: TGTGCCAGCACCCCGGGACAGGGATTCCCCTACGAGCAGTACTTC.

The chain joins TRBV5-1 to TRBJ2-1; 12 bases match TRBD2. Trimming removed 1 base from V and 6 bases from J; junction bases left unmatched: 2. CDR1 and CDR2 from the germline V gene are SGHRS and YFSETQ. This CDR3 contains 15 residues. The DNA for the CDR3 is TGCGCCAGCAGCTTGCAACTAGCGGGGGGCAATGAGCAGTTCTTC. Its protein product is CASSLQLAGGNEQFF.

The J gene is TRBJ2-1, the V gene TRBV5-1, with a tentative D call TRBD2 (5 bases). This CDR3 has 14 residues. Germline CDR1 is SGHRS and CDR2 is YFSETQ. V was shortened by 0 bases and J by 9 bases, with 13 bases between the two germline ends. CDR3 in amino acids: CASSLGGSSTEQFF. CDR3 nucleotides: TGCGCCAGCAGCTTGGGAGGGAGTAGTACTGAGCAGTTCTTC.

The chain combines TRBV7-6 with TRBJ2-7; D may be TRBD1 or TRBD2 (5 bases each). There are 16 residues in the CDR3. V lost 5 bases, J lost 3 bases, and 20 bases lay in between. Looked up from germline, CDR1 is SGHVS and CDR2 is FNYEAQ. The CDR3 coding sequence is TGTGCCAGCAGCGCCTGGGACGACGAGAGCGGCTACGAGCAGTACTTC. It is translated as CASSAWDDESGYEQYF.

This clonotype was seen a few times. The J gene is TRBJ2-1, the V gene TRBV5-1, with 8 bases that match TRBD2. CDR3 length equals 17 residues. Germline loops: CDR1 SGHRS, CDR2 YFSETQ. With V trimmed by 4 bases and J by 5 bases, 14 bases remained unmatched. The CDR3 sequence is CASSPPTSVGIDNEQFF. The DNA of the CDR3 is TGCGCCAGCAGCCCCCCGACTAGCGTTGGGATTGACAATGAGCAGTTCTTC. The whole variable domain, filled in from reference TRBV5-1 and TRBJ2-1, reads KAGVTQTPRYLIKTRGQQVTLSCSPISGHRSVSWYQQTPGQGLQFLFEYFSETQRNKGNFPGRFSGRQFSNSRSEMNVSTLELGDSALYLCASSPPTSVGIDNEQFFGPGTRLTVL.

V usage is TRBV20-1 and J usage is TRBJ2-3; 9 nucleotides align to TRBD1. Germline loops: CDR1 DFQATT, CDR2 SNEGSKA (reference sequence). V shed 5 bases and J 4 bases; nucleotides not matched to a gene: 7. This CDR3 has 14 residues. CDR3 protein: CSAEQGARADTQYF. The CDR3 DNA reads TGCAGTGCTGAACAGGGGGCGCGGGCAGATACGCAGTATTTT.

This clonotype was counted many times. The genes are TRBV29-1 and TRBJ2-2, with 9 nucleotides matching TRBD2. J gave up 0 bases and V 2 bases, and 4 bases lay outside the gene matches. This CDR3 is built from 16 residues. Germline lookup yields CDR1 SQVTM and CDR2 ANQGSEA. Here the CDR3 reads CSVENSGRANTGELFF. The CDR3 DNA is TGCAGCGTTGAAAATAGCGGGAGAGCGAACACCGGGGAGCTGTTTTTT.

The rearrangement links TRBV7-6 to TRBJ2-7; D gene unclear. The CDR3 has 13 amino acids. Trimming took 2 bases from V and 3 from J, leaving 8 bases between them. Germline CDR1 is SGHVS and CDR2 is FNYEAQ. The CDR3 DNA reads as TGTGCCAGCAGCTTAAAACAGTTCTACGAGCAGTACTTC. Amino acids: CASSLKQFYEQYF.

The rearrangement joins TRBV7-3 to TRBJ2-7, with TRBD2 matching over 13 bases. V lost 5 bases, J lost 6 bases, and 4 bases stayed unmatched. This CDR3 is built from 14 residues. Germline V gives CDR1 SGHTA, CDR2 FQGTGA. The CDR3 is CASSLWTSGSEQYF. CDR3 nucleotide sequence: TGTGCCAGCAGCCTTTGGACTAGCGGGAGCGAGCAGTACTTC.

This clonotype was observed a few times. The chain is built from TRBV7-2 and TRBJ1-2, with D possibly matching TRBD1 (6 bases). This CDR3 contains 14 residues. CDR1 and CDR2 from the germline V gene are SGHTA and FQGNSA. The V and J ends lost 2 bases and 5 bases respectively, with 12 bases between them. The CDR3 region is CASSLTDRTYGYTF. The CDR3 nucleotides are TGTGCCAGCAGCTTAACCGACAGGACTTATGGCTACACCTTC.

The chain uses TRBV20-1 and TRBJ1-2; TRBD1 might be the D (5 bases). The germline gives CDR1 DFQATT, CDR2 SNEGSKA (reference sequence). The CDR3 contains 12 residues. V was clipped by 3 bases and J by 8 bases, with 13 bases between them. CDR3 residues: CSASPQPGGYTF. The DNA for the CDR3 is TGCAGTGCTAGCCCCCAACCAGGGGGCTACACCTTC.

The table lists this clonotype with a few counts. The chain couples TRBV25-1 to TRBJ2-5; possibly TRBD1 for D (6 bases). Trimming stripped 0 bases from V and 5 bases from J, with 7 bases between. Per the germline V gene, CDR1 is MGHDK and CDR2 is SYGVNS. The CDR3 length is 13 residues. The CDR3 DNA reads TGTGCCAGCAGTGAATACCAGGGGGAGACCCAGTACTTC. It translates to CASSEYQGETQYF.

V and J are TRBV7-2 and TRBJ2-1; D is unclear. The CDR3 spans 13 residues. Trimming stripped 1 base from V and 6 bases from J, with 7 bases between. Germline lookup yields CDR1 SGHTA and CDR2 FQGNSA. CDR3 protein: CASSLGFPNEQFF. The DNA of the CDR3 is TGTGCCAGCAGCTTAGGTTTTCCCAATGAGCAGTTCTTC. Complete variable domain (other parts from reference TRBV7-2 and TRBJ2-1): GAGVSQSPSNKVTEKGKDVELRCDPISGHTALYWYRQSLGQGLEFLIYFQGNSAPDKSGLPSDRFSAERTGGSVSTLTIQRTQQEDSAVYLCASSLGFPNEQFFGPGTRLTVL.